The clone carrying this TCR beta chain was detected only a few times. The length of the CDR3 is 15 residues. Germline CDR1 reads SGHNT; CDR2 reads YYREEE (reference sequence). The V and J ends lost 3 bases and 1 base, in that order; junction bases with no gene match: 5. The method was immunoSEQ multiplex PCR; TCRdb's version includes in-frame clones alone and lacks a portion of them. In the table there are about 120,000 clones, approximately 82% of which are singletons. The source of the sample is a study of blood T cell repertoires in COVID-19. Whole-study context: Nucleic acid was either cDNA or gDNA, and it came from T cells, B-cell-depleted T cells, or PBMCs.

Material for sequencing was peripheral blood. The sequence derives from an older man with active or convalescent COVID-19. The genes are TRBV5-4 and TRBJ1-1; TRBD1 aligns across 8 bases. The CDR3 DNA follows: TGTGCCAGCAGCTCTGCCGGGACAGGGAACACTGAAGCTTTCTTT. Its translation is CASSSAGTGNTEAFF. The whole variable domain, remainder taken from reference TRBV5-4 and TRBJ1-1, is ETGVTQSPTHLIKTRGQQVTLRCSSQSGHNTVSWYQQALGQGPQFIFQYYREEENGRGNFPPRFSGLQFPNYSSELNVNALELDDSALYLCASSSAGTGNTEAFFGQGTRLTVV.